This is a list of T cell receptor beta chains from one sample in a study of blood T cells in healthy people across ages. Each CDR3 protein is one row after TCRdb ran MiXCR on the 5' RACE reads. The sample shows 1,500,000 or so distinct CDR3 sequences, 45% to 70% of them seen only once. The sequenced sample was blood. The receptors stem from a man between 18 and 35 years old in good health. CDR3s include the opening cysteine and the closing phenylalanine or tryptophan. A D gene is named only where the DNA matches it firmly. Expanded clones get a size class; other rows say once, few or many, or leave the size out.

J: TRBJ1-1
D: TRBD1
size: .
V: TRBV6-1
CDR3: CASSEPGQGIGEAFF
DNA: TGTGCCAGCAGTGAACCCGGACAGGGGATTGGTGAAGCTTTCTTT

J: TRBJ2-1
D: TRBD2
size: .
V: TRBV6-5
CDR3: CASSYSFSGGDNEQFF
DNA: TGTGCCAGCAGTTACTCCTTTAGCGGGGGGGACAATGAGCAGTTCTTC

J: TRBJ1-4
D: TRBD1
size: .
V: TRBV6-6
CDR3: CASSEGQQNEKLFF
DNA: TGTGCCAGCAGTGAGGGACAGCAAAATGAAAAACTGTTTTTT

J: TRBJ2-2
D: TRBD1
size: .
V: TRBV4-1
CDR3: CASSQIGGNTGELFF
DNA: TGCGCCAGCAGCCAGATAGGGGGCAACACCGGGGAGCTGTTTTTT

J: TRBJ2-5
D: TRBD2
size: .
V: TRBV20-1
CDR3: CSARSGRYNEQYF
DNA: TGCAGTGCTCGTAGCGGGAGGTACAATGAGCAGTACTTC

J: TRBJ2-6
D: .
size: .
V: TRBV20-1
CDR3: CSTIKDSRSGANVLTF
DNA: TGCAGTACAATTAAGGACAGCCGCTCTGGGGCCAACGTCCTGACTTTC

J: TRBJ2-4
D: .
size: .
V: TRBV6-6
CDR3: CASSRSGGSVKNIQYF
DNA: TGTGCCAGCAGTCGCTCCGGGGGTTCGGTCAAAAACATTCAGTACTTC

J: TRBJ2-7
D: TRBD1
size: .
V: TRBV6-6
CDR3: CASRPGGYEQYF
DNA: TGTGCCAGCAGGCCAGGGGGCTACGAGCAGTACTTC

J: TRBJ2-3
D: .
size: .
V: TRBV20-1
CDR3: CSARDRRTSTDTQYF
DNA: TGCAGTGCTAGAGATCGGAGGACTAGCACAGATACGCAGTATTTT

J: TRBJ1-1
D: .
size: .
V: TRBV7-9
CDR3: CASSLVKGATEAFF
DNA: TGTGCCAGCAGCTTAGTGAAGGGAGCCACTGAAGCTTTCTTT

J: TRBJ2-5
D: .
size: .
V: TRBV20-1
CDR3: CSARGQDAETQYF
DNA: TGCAGTGCTAGGGGTCAGGATGCGGAGACCCAGTACTTC

J: TRBJ2-4
D: .
size: .
V: TRBV4-3
CDR3: CASSQEQGIPQQYF
DNA: TGCGCCAGCAGCCAAGAACAGGGCATCCCCCAGCAGTACTTC

J: TRBJ2-7
D: .
size: few
V: TRBV29-1
CDR3: CSVSPTGGEQYF
DNA: TGCAGCGTTTCACCAACAGGAGGCGAGCAGTACTTC

J: TRBJ1-1
D: .
size: .
V: TRBV20-1
CDR3: CSAVSRAAEAFF
DNA: TGCAGTGCTGTCAGCAGGGCAGCCGAAGCTTTCTTT

J: TRBJ1-5
D: TRBD1
size: .
V: TRBV20-1
CDR3: CSARALDRGGLGNQPQHF
DNA: TGCAGTGCTAGAGCTCTGGACAGGGGGGGGTTGGGCAATCAGCCCCAGCATTTT

J: TRBJ2-7
D: .
size: few
V: TRBV5-1
CDR3: CASEAGDRPHEQYF
DNA: TGCGCCAGTGAAGCCGGGGATCGCCCCCACGAGCAGTACTTC

J: TRBJ2-7
D: .
size: .
V: TRBV4-3
CDR3: CASSQEKGGAYEQYF
DNA: TGCGCCAGCAGCCAAGAAAAGGGGGGCGCTTACGAGCAGTACTTC

J: TRBJ1-2
D: .
size: .
V: TRBV2
CDR3: CASSGRVDHGYTF
DNA: TGTGCCAGCAGTGGAAGGGTAGACCATGGCTACACCTTC

J: TRBJ2-3
D: .
size: .
V: TRBV7-9
CDR3: CASSAPSRFDTRYF
DNA: TGTGCCAGCAGCGCCCCCTCGCGTTTCGATACGCGGTATTTT

J: TRBJ2-3
D: .
size: .
V: TRBV20-1
CDR3: CSAAEWGFGADTQYF
DNA: TGCAGTGCCGCCGAGTGGGGTTTCGGTGCAGATACGCAGTATTTT

J: TRBJ2-1
D: .
size: few
V: TRBV5-1
CDR3: CASSPYNNEQFF
DNA: TGTGCCAGCAGCCCCTATAACAATGAGCAGTTCTTC

J: TRBJ2-7
D: .
size: .
V: TRBV5-1
CDR3: CASRTGQGYYEQYF
DNA: TGCGCCAGCAGGACGGGGCAGGGTTACTACGAGCAGTACTTC

J: TRBJ2-4
D: .
size: once
V: TRBV6-1
CDR3: CASPRDGENIQYF
DNA: TGTGCCAGTCCTAGGGACGGGGAAAACATTCAGTACTTC

J: TRBJ2-1
D: TRBD2
size: .
V: TRBV4-2
CDR3: CASSQVFQRGYNEQFF
DNA: TGTGCCAGCAGCCAAGTGTTCCAGCGGGGTTACAATGAGCAGTTCTTC

J: TRBJ2-3
D: TRBD2
size: .
V: TRBV3-1
CDR3: CASSQALNGGAGRDTQYF
DNA: TGTGCCAGCAGCCAAGCCCTGAACGGGGGGGCTGGAAGGGATACGCAGTATTTT

J: TRBJ2-1
D: TRBD2
size: .
V: TRBV9
CDR3: CASREIAGGGFNEQFF
DNA: TGTGCCAGCAGAGAAATAGCGGGGGGTGGGTTCAATGAGCAGTTCTTC

J: TRBJ2-2
D: .
size: .
V: TRBV7-8
CDR3: CASGPRAGLGNTGELFF
DNA: TGTGCCAGCGGGCCGAGAGCGGGTCTCGGAAACACCGGGGAGCTGTTTTTT

J: TRBJ2-1
D: TRBD2
size: .
V: TRBV10-3
CDR3: CAISESSWASGDNEQFF
DNA: TGTGCCATCAGTGAGTCGAGTTGGGCTAGCGGAGACAATGAGCAGTTCTTC

J: TRBJ1-1
D: .
size: .
V: TRBV2
CDR3: CASRNGVVETEAFF
DNA: TGTGCCAGCAGGAACGGGGTGGTGGAAACTGAAGCTTTCTTT

J: TRBJ2-3
D: TRBD2
size: few
V: TRBV20-1
CDR3: CSAKFGGEVDTQYF
DNA: TGCAGTGCTAAATTCGGGGGGGAAGTTGATACGCAGTATTTT